A selection of T cell receptor beta chains follows, all from one sample in a study of vaccination effects on CD4 cells after COVID-19. Sequenced by immunoSEQ multiplex PCR; TCRdb stores in-frame clones only, minus some. The table shows more than 9,000 clones, with approximately 71% occurring only once. These TCRs' antigens remain unknown. The sample in question was CD4+ T cells from PBMCs cultured with SARS-CoV-2 spike peptides, obtained after COVID-19 vaccination. All receptors derive from a human donor who received a COVID-19 vaccine. The CDR3 runs from the conserved cysteine through the conserved F or W.

14 | TRBV21-1 | CASSKGRDKETQYF
15 | TRBV15 | CATSREGQGGDEQFF
11 | TRBV29-1 | CSVVSEDGYTF
13 | TRBV5-6 | CASSTASNYGYTF
13 | TRBV28 | CASFGPMNTEAFF
14 | TRBV7-3 | CASSLGQEGNTIYF
13 | TRBV2 | CASNEGVGETQYF
14 | TRBV7-8 | CASSPGQGNQPQHF
15 | TRBV11-1 | CAIRPDRGDTGELFF
14 | TRBV5-4 | CASSLGGQAYGYTF
16 | TRBV19 | CASSIDLSATYEKLFF
16 | TRBV5-1 | CASSLDGSGTNYGYTF
15 | TRBV7-2 | CASSLTLTNWDEQYF
19 | TRBV3-1/TRBV3-2 | CASSQDQRTGTSGSNEQFF
12 | TRBV6-5 | CASSYDAYGYTF
10 | TRBV20-1 | CSQGVDEQFF
13 | TRBV7-3 | CASKEGRNTEAFF
16 | TRBV19 | CASSIDHSQGLYGYTF
15 | TRBV30 | CAWSVQERGPYEQYF
16 | TRBV6-1 | CASSEGGRRAKNIQYF
12 | TRBV29-1 | CSGRTAGNTIYF
14 | TRBV2 | CASTLTRGYETQYF
15 | TRBV7-2 | CASSPRSGGSETQYF
14 | TRBV5-6 | CASSLVYERDGYTF
12 | TRBV6-1 | CASSEGVESPHF
12 | TRBV28 | CASSLLTDTQYF
15 | TRBV10-2 | CASSSRDGTLYGYTF
15 | TRBV6-1 | CASSEGGASTDTQYF
15 | TRBV18 | CASSRLTGVFTEAFF
13 | TRBV6-4 | CASSEGANYGYTF
16 | TRBV19 | CASSIHSGSSTGELFF
13 | TRBV29-1 | CSVDGGTLDTQYF
15 | TRBV4-1 | CASSQAQNPDTEAFF
16 | TRBV19 | CASSPLTSGGTHTQYF
15 | TRBV7-2 | CASSLVFLSGGEQYF
16 | TRBV6-1 | CASSEPDTSNTGELFF
13 | TRBV6-5 | CASTHRGSYGYTF
14 | TRBV4-2 | CASSQDRAYNEQFF
16 | TRBV3-1/TRBV3-2 | CASSRPREGSYNEQFF
14 | TRBV29-1 | CSVGLGQGNQPQHF
17 | TRBV7-8 | CASSLGDRQGLNTEAFF
16 | TRBV7-3 | CASSPTGGGAKNIQYF
17 | TRBV3-1/TRBV3-2 | CASSQDLGPVSNVGYTF
14 | TRBV27 | CASSSLGPSTEAFF
13 | TRBV2 | CASRITEDYGYTF
16 | TRBV6-6 | CASSPKGGGALYGYTF
15 | TRBV7-6 | CASSLLLGSNNEQFF
13 | TRBV2 | CASKGLYTDTQYF
13 | TRBV2 | CASKTGTDYGYTF
15 | TRBV4-3 | CASSQGGGLYNEQFF
15 | TRBV2 | CASSREGRMNSPLHF
13 | TRBV7-3 | CASSLGTPGELFF
15 | TRBV4-1 | CASSQDNPGAYGYTF
15 | TRBV28 | CASRTDRVRSGELFF